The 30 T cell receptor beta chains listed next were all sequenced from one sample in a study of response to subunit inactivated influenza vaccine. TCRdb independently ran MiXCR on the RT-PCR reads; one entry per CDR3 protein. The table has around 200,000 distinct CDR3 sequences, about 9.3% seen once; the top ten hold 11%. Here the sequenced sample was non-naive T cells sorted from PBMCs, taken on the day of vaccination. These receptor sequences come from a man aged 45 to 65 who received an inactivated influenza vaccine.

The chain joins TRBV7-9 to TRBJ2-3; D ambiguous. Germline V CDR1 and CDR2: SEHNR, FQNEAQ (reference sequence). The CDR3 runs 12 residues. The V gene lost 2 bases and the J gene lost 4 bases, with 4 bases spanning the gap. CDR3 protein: CASSLLSDTQYF. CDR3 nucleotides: TGTGCCAGCAGCTTATTATCAGATACGCAGTATTTT.

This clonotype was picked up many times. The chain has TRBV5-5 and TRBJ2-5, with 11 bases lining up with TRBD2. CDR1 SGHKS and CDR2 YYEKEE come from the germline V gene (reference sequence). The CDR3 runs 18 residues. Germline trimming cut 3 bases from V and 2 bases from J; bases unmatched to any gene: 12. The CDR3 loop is CASSYDLAGGLIQETQYF. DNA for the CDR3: TGTGCCAGCAGCTACGATCTAGCGGGGGGCCTAATACAAGAGACCCAGTACTTC.

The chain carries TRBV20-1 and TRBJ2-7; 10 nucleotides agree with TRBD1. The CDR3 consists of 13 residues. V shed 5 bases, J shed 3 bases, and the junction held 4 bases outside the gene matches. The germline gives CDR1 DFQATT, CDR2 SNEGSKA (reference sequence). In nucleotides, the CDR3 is TGCAGTGCTCCGGGACAGGGGCGCTACGAGCAGTACTTC. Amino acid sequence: CSAPGQGRYEQYF.

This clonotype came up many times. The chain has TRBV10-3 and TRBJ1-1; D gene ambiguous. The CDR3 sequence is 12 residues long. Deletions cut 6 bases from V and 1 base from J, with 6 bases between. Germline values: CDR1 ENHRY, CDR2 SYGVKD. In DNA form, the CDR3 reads TGTGCCATCAGGACGGCGAACACTGAAGCTTTCTTT. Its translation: CAIRTANTEAFF.

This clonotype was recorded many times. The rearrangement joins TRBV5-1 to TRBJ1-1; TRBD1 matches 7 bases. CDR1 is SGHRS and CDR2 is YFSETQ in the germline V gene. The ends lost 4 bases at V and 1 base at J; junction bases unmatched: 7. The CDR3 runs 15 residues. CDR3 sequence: CASSHQQGPNTEAFF. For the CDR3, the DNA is TGCGCCAGCAGCCATCAACAGGGGCCGAACACTGAAGCTTTCTTT.

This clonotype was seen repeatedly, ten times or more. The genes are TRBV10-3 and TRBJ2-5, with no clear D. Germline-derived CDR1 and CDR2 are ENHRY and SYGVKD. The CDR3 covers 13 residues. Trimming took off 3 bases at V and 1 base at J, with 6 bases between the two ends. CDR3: CAISEQTQETQYF. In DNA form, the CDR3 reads TGTGCCATCAGTGAACAGACCCAAGAGACCCAGTACTTC.

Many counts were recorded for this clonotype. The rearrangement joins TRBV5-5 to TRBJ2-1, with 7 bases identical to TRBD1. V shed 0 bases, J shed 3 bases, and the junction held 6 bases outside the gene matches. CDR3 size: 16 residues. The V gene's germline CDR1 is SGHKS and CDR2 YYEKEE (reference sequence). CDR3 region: CASSLVGQTYYNEQFF. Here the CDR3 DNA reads TGTGCCAGCAGCTTGGTGGGACAGACCTACTACAATGAGCAGTTCTTC.

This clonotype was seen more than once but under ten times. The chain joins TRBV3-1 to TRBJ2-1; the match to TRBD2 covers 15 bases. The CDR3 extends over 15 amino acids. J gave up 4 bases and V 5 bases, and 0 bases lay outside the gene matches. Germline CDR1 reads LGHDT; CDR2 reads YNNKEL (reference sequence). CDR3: CASSGTSGGYNEQFF. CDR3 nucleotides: TGTGCCAGCAGCGGGACTAGCGGGGGGTACAATGAGCAGTTCTTC.

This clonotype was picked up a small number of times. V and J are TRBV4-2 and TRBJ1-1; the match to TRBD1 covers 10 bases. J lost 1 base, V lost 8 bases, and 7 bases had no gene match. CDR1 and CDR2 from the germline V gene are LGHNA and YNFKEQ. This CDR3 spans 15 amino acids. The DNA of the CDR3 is TGTGCCAGCTCAGAGACAGGGGGCTGGAACACTGAAGCTTTCTTT. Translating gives CASSETGGWNTEAFF.

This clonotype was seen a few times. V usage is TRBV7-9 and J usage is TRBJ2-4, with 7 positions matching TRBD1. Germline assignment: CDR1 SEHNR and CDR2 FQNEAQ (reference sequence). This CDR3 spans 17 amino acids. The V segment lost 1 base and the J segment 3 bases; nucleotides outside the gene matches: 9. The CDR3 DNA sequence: TGTGCCAGCAGCTTAGGGTACAGGGGCGAAGTCAAAAACATTCAGTACTTC. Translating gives CASSLGYRGEVKNIQYF. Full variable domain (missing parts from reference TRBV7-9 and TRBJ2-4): DTGVSQNPRHKITKRGQNVTFRCDPISEHNRLYWYRQTLGQGPEFLTYFQNEAQLEKSRLLSDRFSAERPKGSFSTLEIQRTEQGDSAMYLCASSLGYRGEVKNIQYFGAGTRLSVL.

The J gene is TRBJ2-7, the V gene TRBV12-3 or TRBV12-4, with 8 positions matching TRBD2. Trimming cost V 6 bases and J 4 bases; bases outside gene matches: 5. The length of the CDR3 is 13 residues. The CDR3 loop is CASSRQRGYEQYF. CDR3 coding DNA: TGTGCCAGCAGCCGCCAGCGGGGGTACGAGCAGTACTTC.

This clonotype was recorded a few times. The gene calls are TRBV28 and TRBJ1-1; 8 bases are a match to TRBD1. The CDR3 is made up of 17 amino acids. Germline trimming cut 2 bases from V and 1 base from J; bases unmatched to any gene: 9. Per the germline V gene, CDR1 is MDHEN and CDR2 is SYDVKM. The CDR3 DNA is TGTGCCAGCAGTTTAGTGACAGGGGTATTCTCGAACACTGAAGCTTTCTTT. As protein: CASSLVTGVFSNTEAFF.

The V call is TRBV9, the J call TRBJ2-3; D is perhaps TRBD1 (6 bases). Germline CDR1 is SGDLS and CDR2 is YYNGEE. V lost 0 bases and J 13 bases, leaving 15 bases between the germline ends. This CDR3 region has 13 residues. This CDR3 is CASSVDPGHGEYF. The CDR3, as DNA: TGTGCCAGCAGCGTAGATCCGGGACATGGAGAGTATTTT.

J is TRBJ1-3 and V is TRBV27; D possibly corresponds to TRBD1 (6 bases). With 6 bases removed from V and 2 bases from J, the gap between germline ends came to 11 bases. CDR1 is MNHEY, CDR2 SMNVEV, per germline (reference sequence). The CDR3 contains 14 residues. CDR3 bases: TGTGCCAGCAGGGGGGCTAAAGCTGGAAACACCATATATTTT. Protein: CASRGAKAGNTIYF.

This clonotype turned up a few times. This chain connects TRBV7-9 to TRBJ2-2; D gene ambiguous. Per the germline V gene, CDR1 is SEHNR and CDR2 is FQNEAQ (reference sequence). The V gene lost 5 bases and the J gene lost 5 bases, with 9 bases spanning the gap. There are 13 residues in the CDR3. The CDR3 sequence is CASSQTSTGELFF. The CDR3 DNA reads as TGTGCCAGCAGCCAGACAAGTACCGGGGAGCTGTTTTTT.

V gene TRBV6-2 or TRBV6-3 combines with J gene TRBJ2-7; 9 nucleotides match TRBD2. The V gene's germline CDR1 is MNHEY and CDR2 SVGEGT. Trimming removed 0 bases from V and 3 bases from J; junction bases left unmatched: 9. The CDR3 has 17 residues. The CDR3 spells CASSYSVTSGPSYEQYF. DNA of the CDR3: TGTGCCAGCAGTTACTCTGTGACTAGCGGACCGAGCTACGAGCAGTACTTC.

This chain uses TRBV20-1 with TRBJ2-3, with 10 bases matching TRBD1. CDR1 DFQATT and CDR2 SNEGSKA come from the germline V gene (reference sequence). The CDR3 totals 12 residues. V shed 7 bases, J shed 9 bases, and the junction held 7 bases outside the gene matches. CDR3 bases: TGCAGTGGCGACAGGGGGCGAGGAACGCAGTATTTT. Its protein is CSGDRGRGTQYF.

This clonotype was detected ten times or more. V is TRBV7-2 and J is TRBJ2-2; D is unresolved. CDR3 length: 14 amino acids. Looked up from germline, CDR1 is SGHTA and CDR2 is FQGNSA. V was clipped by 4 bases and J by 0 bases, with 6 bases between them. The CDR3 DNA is TGTGCCAGCAGCTCACCTCCGAACACCGGGGAGCTGTTTTTT. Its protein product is CASSSPPNTGELFF. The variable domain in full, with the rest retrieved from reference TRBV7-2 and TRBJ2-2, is GAGVSQSPSNKVTEKGKDVELRCDPISGHTALYWYRQSLGQGLEFLIYFQGNSAPDKSGLPSDRFSAERTGGSVSTLTIQRTQQEDSAVYLCASSSPPNTGELFFGEGSRLTVL.

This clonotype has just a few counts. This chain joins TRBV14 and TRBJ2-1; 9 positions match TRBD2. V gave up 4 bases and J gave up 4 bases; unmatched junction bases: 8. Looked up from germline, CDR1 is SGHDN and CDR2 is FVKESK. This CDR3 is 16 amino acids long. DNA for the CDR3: TGTGCCAGCAGCCTTTACCTAGCGGGGCCTTACAATGAGCAGTTCTTC. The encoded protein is CASSLYLAGPYNEQFF.

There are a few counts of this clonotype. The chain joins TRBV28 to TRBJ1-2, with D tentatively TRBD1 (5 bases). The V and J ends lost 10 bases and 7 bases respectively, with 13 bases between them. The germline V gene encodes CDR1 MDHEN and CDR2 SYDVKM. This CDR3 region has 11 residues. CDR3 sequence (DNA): TGTGCCACCAGGGACGTGCGTGGCTACACCTTC. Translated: CATRDVRGYTF.

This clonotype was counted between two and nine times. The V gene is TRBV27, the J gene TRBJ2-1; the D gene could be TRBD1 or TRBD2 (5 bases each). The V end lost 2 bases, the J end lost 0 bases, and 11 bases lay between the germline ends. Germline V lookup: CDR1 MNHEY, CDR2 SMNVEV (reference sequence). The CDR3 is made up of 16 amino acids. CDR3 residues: CASSLGGTSSYNEQFF. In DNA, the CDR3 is TGTGCCAGCAGTTTAGGGGGAACGAGCTCCTACAATGAGCAGTTCTTC.

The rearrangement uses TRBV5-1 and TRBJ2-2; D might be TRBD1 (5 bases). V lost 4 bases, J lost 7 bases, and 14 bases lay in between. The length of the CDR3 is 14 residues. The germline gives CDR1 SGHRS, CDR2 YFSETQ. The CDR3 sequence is CASSQGALGGELFF. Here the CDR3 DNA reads TGCGCCAGCAGCCAAGGGGCGCTCGGCGGGGAGCTGTTTTTT.

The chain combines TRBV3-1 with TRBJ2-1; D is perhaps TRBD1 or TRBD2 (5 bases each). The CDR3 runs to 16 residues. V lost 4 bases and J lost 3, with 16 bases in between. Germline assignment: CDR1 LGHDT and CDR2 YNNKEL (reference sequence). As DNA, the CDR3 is TGTGCCAGCAGCCTCCCCGGGGCCTCCGTCTACAATGAGCAGTTCTTC. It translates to CASSLPGASVYNEQFF.

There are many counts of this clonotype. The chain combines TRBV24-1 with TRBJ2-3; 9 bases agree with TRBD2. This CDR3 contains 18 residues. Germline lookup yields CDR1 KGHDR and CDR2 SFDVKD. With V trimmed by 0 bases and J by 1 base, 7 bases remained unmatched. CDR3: CATSDLADSGGRTDTQYF. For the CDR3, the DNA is TGTGCCACCAGTGATTTGGCCGATAGCGGGGGCCGCACAGATACGCAGTATTTT.

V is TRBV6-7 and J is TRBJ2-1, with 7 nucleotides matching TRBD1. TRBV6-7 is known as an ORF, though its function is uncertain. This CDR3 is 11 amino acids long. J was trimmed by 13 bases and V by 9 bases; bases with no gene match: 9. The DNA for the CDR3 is TGTGCCAGAAAGACAGGGCATCTTCAGTTCTTC. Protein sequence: CARKTGHLQFF.

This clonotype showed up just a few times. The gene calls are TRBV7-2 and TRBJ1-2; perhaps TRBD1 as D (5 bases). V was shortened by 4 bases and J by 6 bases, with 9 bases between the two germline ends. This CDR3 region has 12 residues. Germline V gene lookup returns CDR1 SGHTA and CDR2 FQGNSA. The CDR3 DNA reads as TGTGCCAGCAGCTCGGACAAACATGGCTACACCTTC. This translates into CASSSDKHGYTF. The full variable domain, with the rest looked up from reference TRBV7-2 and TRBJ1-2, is GAGVSQSPSNKVTEKGKDVELRCDPISGHTALYWYRQSLGQGLEFLIYFQGNSAPDKSGLPSDRFSAERTGGSVSTLTIQRTQQEDSAVYLCASSSDKHGYTFGSGTRLTVV.

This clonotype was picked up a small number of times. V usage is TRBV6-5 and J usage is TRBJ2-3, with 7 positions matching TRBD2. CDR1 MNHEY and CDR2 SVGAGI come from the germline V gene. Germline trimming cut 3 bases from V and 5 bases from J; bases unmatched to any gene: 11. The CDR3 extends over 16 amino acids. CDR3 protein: CASSYLGGRVGDTQYF. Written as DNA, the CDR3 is TGTGCCAGCAGTTATCTCGGCGGGAGAGTGGGAGATACGCAGTATTTT.

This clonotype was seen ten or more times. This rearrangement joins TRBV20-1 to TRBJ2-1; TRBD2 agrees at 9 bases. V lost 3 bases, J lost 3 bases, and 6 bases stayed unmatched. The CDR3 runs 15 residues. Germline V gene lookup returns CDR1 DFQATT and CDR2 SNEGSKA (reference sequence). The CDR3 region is CSARPTSGFYNEQFF. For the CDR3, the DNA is TGCAGTGCTAGGCCGACTAGCGGATTCTACAATGAGCAGTTCTTC.

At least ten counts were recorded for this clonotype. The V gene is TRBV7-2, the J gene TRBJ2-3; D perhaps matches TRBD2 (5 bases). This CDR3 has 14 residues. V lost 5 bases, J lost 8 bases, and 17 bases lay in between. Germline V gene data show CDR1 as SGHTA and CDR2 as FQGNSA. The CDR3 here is CASSPGEGMGTQYF. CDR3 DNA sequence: TGTGCCAGCAGCCCCGGCGAGGGAATGGGTACGCAGTATTTT. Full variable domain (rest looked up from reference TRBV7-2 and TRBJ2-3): GAGVSQSPSNKVTEKGKDVELRCDPISGHTALYWYRQSLGQGLEFLIYFQGNSAPDKSGLPSDRFSAERTGGSVSTLTIQRTQQEDSAVYLCASSPGEGMGTQYFGPGTRLTVL.

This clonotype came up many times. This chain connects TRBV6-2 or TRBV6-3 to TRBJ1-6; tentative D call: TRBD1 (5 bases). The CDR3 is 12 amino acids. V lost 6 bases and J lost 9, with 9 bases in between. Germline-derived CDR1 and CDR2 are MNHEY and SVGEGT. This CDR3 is CASSVRVSPLHF. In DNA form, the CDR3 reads TGTGCCAGCAGCGTCAGGGTTTCACCCCTCCACTTT.